These 17 T cell receptor beta chains were all obtained from the same sample, sequenced in a study of blood T cell repertoires in COVID-19. Repertoires were generated with immunoSEQ multiplex PCR, while TCRdb's copy carries only in-frame clones and drops some. This sample has around 190,000 clones; roughly 80% occur once, and the top ten carry roughly 1.4%. Sequencing was done on a sample of peripheral blood. All receptors derive from a human donor in a cohort sampled during active COVID-19.

This rearrangement joins TRBV6-6 to TRBJ2-7; D possibly corresponds to TRBD2 (6 bases). V lost 2 bases and J 3 bases, leaving 11 bases between the germline ends. CDR1 is MNHNY and CDR2 is SVGAGI in the germline V gene (reference sequence). This CDR3 is 14 amino acids long. CDR3 in amino acids: CASSYGGKGYEQYF. The CDR3 DNA is TGTGCCAGCAGTTACGGGGGGAAGGGCTACGAGCAGTACTTC.

This clone was detected a few times. The V and J genes are TRBV18 and TRBJ1-3, with 8 bases lining up with TRBD1. The CDR3 is made up of 16 amino acids. Germline CDR1 is KGHSH and CDR2 is LQKENI. V shed 0 bases and J 3 bases; nucleotides not matched to a gene: 4. As DNA, the CDR3 is TGTGCCAGCTCACCACCGAACAGGGGGAATGGAAACACCATATATTTT. Protein product: CASSPPNRGNGNTIYF.

V usage is TRBV11-2 and J usage is TRBJ2-4, with 8 bases matching TRBD2. Germline V gene lookup returns CDR1 SGHAT and CDR2 FQNNGV. The J segment lost 5 bases and the V segment lost 4 bases, leaving 7 bases of the junction unmatched. The CDR3 has 15 residues. The CDR3 protein is CASSWWAGGENIQYF. The DNA of the CDR3 is TGTGCCAGCAGCTGGTGGGCGGGAGGAGAAAACATTCAGTACTTC.

This chain uses TRBV19 with TRBJ2-1, with 10 nucleotides matching TRBD2. The V and J ends lost 3 bases and 0 bases, in that order; junction bases with no gene match: 8. This CDR3 spans 18 amino acids. The germline CDR1 and CDR2 sequences are LNHDA and SQIVND (reference sequence). CDR3 loop: CASSILTSGNPSYNEQFF. In nucleotides, the CDR3 is TGTGCCAGTAGTATCCTCACTAGCGGGAACCCCTCCTACAATGAGCAGTTCTTC. Looking up the rest from reference TRBV19 and TRBJ2-1 gives the full variable domain: DGGITQSPKYLFRKEGQNVTLSCEQNLNHDAMYWYRQDPGQGLRLIYYSQIVNDFQKGDIAEGYSVSREKKESFPLTVTSAQKNPTAFYLCASSILTSGNPSYNEQFFGPGTRLTVL.

This chain connects TRBV9 to TRBJ1-1, with TRBD1 identical over 10 bases. V lost 2 bases, J lost 2 bases, and 9 bases stayed unmatched. This CDR3 region has 17 residues. Germline CDR1 reads SGDLS; CDR2 reads YYNGEE. The CDR3 DNA is TGTGCCAGCAGCGTGACAGGGGGCCTAACTACAAACACTGAAGCTTTCTTT. Its translation: CASSVTGGLTTNTEAFF.

The V and J genes are TRBV28 and TRBJ2-1; 10 bases fit TRBD2. Unmatched junction bases numbered 11, after V lost 6 bases and J lost 0 bases. Germline V gives CDR1 MDHEN, CDR2 SYDVKM. The CDR3 loop spans 18 amino acids. In DNA form, the CDR3 reads TGTGCCAGCAGCACCGGGACTAGCGTCTGGAGCTCCTACAATGAGCAGTTCTTC. Translation gives CASSTGTSVWSSYNEQFF.

The chain links TRBV6-2 or TRBV6-3 to TRBJ2-7, with 9 bases identical to TRBD1. Germline loops: CDR1 MNHEY, CDR2 SVGEGT. This CDR3 comprises 15 residues. Trimming at V came to 2 bases and at J to 2 bases, leaving 4 bases not matched to a gene. CDR3 nucleotide sequence: TGTGCCAGCAGTTACGGTACAGGGGGCACCTACGAGCAGTACTTC. Amino acids: CASSYGTGGTYEQYF.

This rearrangement joins TRBV6-9 to TRBJ2-7; D possibly corresponds to TRBD1 (6 bases). The CDR3 is 14 amino acids. Trimming cost V 8 bases and J 2 bases, with 16 bases left between them. Germline V lookup: CDR1 MNHGY, CDR2 SVAAGI. The CDR3: CASLFRTAPYEQYF. In DNA, the CDR3 is TGTGCCAGCTTGTTCCGGACAGCCCCCTACGAGCAGTACTTC.

This chain links TRBV7-3 with TRBJ2-2; tentative D call: TRBD2 (5 bases). This CDR3 is 14 amino acids long. Trimming took 6 bases from V and 6 from J, leaving 14 bases between them. The V gene's germline CDR1 is SGHTA and CDR2 FQGTGA. CDR3 region: CASSPGLFAGELFF. CDR3 bases: TGTGCCAGCAGTCCAGGACTCTTCGCCGGGGAGCTGTTTTTT.

The gene calls are TRBV6-5 and TRBJ2-7; 12 nucleotides match TRBD2. CDR3 length equals 16 residues. Germline V CDR1 and CDR2: MNHEY, SVGAGI. V lost 2 bases and J lost 4; bases outside the gene matches: 6. The CDR3 region has the DNA TGTGCCAGCAGTTACGCCGGGACTAGCGGGCCGTACGAGCAGTACTTC. Translation gives CASSYAGTSGPYEQYF.

V gene TRBV6-5 combines with J gene TRBJ2-7; the match to TRBD1 covers 9 bases. Germline CDR1 MNHEY, CDR2 SVGAGI. The V and J ends lost 6 bases and 0 bases, in that order; junction bases with no gene match: 6. The CDR3 has 15 residues. DNA for the CDR3: TGTGCCAGCAGAACAGGGGGCGTGAACTCCTACGAGCAGTACTTC. Translating gives CASRTGGVNSYEQYF.

V and J are TRBV14 and TRBJ1-5; 8 bases are a match to TRBD1. The CDR3 runs to 14 residues. Trimming at V came to 4 bases and at J to 7 bases, leaving 6 bases not matched to a gene. The germline gives CDR1 SGHDN, CDR2 FVKESK. In nucleotides, the CDR3 is TGTGCCAGCAGCCGGACAGGGCAGTGGCAGCCCCAGCATTTT. This codes for CASSRTGQWQPQHF.

V is TRBV25-1 and J is TRBJ2-7; 8 bases fit TRBD2. The germline CDR1 and CDR2 sequences are MGHDK and SYGVNS. The CDR3 has 13 amino acids. V shed 6 bases, J shed 6 bases, and the junction held 7 bases outside the gene matches. The DNA for the CDR3 is TGTGCCAGCAGGCCGGTCGCGGGAGGCGAGCAGTACTTC. Amino acids: CASRPVAGGEQYF.

This chain links TRBV25-1 with TRBJ1-1; unclear D gene. Trimming shortened V by 2 bases and J by 1 base, and 5 bases separated the two germline ends. The length of the CDR3 is 13 residues. CDR1 is MGHDK, CDR2 SYGVNS, per germline. CDR3 nucleotide sequence: TGTGCCAGCAGTGAACGACAGAACACTGAAGCTTTCTTT. Translation gives CASSERQNTEAFF.

The gene calls are TRBV2 and TRBJ2-1, with 8 bases identical to TRBD2. The trim removed 4 bases at V and 2 bases at J, leaving 1 base unmatched. The CDR3 length is 14 residues. Per the germline V gene, CDR1 is SNHLY and CDR2 is FYNNEI. CDR3 nucleotide sequence: TGTGCCAGCAGTGCGGGACTAGCCTACAATGAGCAGTTCTTC. Translation: CASSAGLAYNEQFF.

This sequence joins TRBV6-5 and TRBJ1-4; the match to TRBD1 covers 9 bases. CDR3 length: 14 residues. The J segment lost 7 bases and the V segment lost 6 bases, leaving 6 bases of the junction unmatched. CDR1 and CDR2 (germline): MNHEY, SVGAGI. In DNA form, the CDR3 reads TGTGCCAGCAGAAGCACAGGGGGCAGTGAAAAACTGTTTTTT. This encodes CASRSTGGSEKLFF.

The rearrangement joins TRBV28 to TRBJ2-7; D is ambiguous. The CDR3 length is 13 residues. Trimming stripped 1 base from V and 2 bases from J, with 6 bases between. The germline gives CDR1 MDHEN, CDR2 SYDVKM. CDR3 nucleotides: TGTGCCAGCAGTTTATCACAGACCTACGAGCAGTACTTC. Translating gives CASSLSQTYEQYF.